This T cell receptor (beta chain) appears in the sequencing data of a study of blood T cell repertoires in COVID-19. Study overall: From T cells, B-cell-depleted T cells, or PBMCs came the material, which was cDNA or gDNA.

Participants, 18 to 89 years old, spanned under 30 US areas. Participants had their cohort set by participant-reported clinical history. In the source study's methods: Estimation of nucleated cell counts relied on the amplification of reference gene primers. Produced via immunoSEQ multiplex PCR; TCRdb's table is partial and in-frame only. V and J calls plus clone size are reproduced from that table; the DNA served to infer D and trimming. This table has around 230,000 clones, about nine tenths appearing once. Germline V gene sequence: CDR1 SGHVS, CDR2 FQNEAQ. V was pared by 5 bases and J by 7 bases, with 7 bases of the junction left unmatched. The CDR3 spans 14 residues.

The sequence was collected from a woman between 40 and 55 years old with acute COVID-19. The chain has TRBV7-8 and TRBJ1-1; the match to TRBD1 covers 10 bases. Sequencing was performed on PBMCs or T cells enriched from blood (not recorded which). The CDR3: CASSTTGGSVEAFF. The CDR3 bases are TGTGCCAGCAGCACGACAGGGGGCTCGGTTGAAGCTTTCTTT.